Listed below are T cell receptor beta chains from one sample, sequenced in a study of shared clonotypes between healthy human individuals. The method was immunoSEQ multiplex PCR; TCRdb's version includes in-frame clones alone and lacks a portion of them. The data contain roughly 2.2 million clones, 85% to 95% of them singletons. The sequencing sample was made of naive CD4+ T cells from PBMCs. The receptors here all came from a man younger than 35 in good health. Some clones in this sample may be carry-over from other donors' samples. Each CDR3 is given with its conserved first and last residue. D genes are given only for firm matches.

V: TRBV19; D: NA; J: TRBJ1-1; CDR3: CASSISGRKGAFF
V: TRBV18; D: NA; J: TRBJ1-5; CDR3: CASSRDGGSVDQPQHF
V: TRBV11-2; D: TRBD2; J: TRBJ2-7; CDR3: CASSAPRGSWYEQYF
V: TRBV19; D: NA; J: TRBJ2-1; CDR3: CASRGRPYNEQFF
V: TRBV28; D: NA; J: TRBJ2-7; CDR3: CASSPYDGTYEQYF
V: TRBV21-1; D: NA; J: TRBJ1-5; CDR3: CASSKGRRQPQHF
V: TRBV18; D: NA; J: TRBJ2-7; CDR3: CASSPPATSYEQYF
V: TRBV11-3; D: NA; J: TRBJ2-1; CDR3: CASSLDRDEQFF
V: TRBV7-3; D: NA; J: TRBJ2-2; CDR3: CASSLIGNLNTGELFF
V: TRBV7-8; D: TRBD2; J: TRBJ2-2; CDR3: CASSPRWSGSGTGELFF
V: TRBV5-6; D: NA; J: TRBJ1-5; CDR3: CASSLTGENQPQHF
V: TRBV7-3; D: NA; J: TRBJ2-3; CDR3: CASRSNAGTREYF
V: TRBV14; D: TRBD2; J: TRBJ2-2; CDR3: CASSQVHGRANTGELFF
V: TRBV9; D: NA; J: TRBJ2-6; CDR3: CASSPAGTSGANVLTF
V: TRBV30; D: TRBD1; J: TRBJ1-4; CDR3: CAWSSGTGIEKLFF
V: TRBV7-2; D: NA; J: TRBJ1-5; CDR3: CASSLVGGAAGHQPQHF
V: TRBV4-3; D: NA; J: TRBJ1-1; CDR3: CASSQERTANTEAFF
V: TRBV11-2; D: NA; J: TRBJ2-1; CDR3: CASSLVFGDYNEQFF
V: TRBV6-5; D: NA; J: TRBJ2-7; CDR3: CASSKSGSYEQYF
V: TRBV5-4; D: NA; J: TRBJ1-1; CDR3: CASSLVSAGVPTEAFF
V: TRBV4-2; D: TRBD2; J: TRBJ2-5; CDR3: CASSQTGTSAYQETQYF
V: TRBV5-4; D: TRBD1; J: TRBJ1-2; CDR3: CASSFQGDGYTF
V: TRBV28; D: TRBD1; J: TRBJ1-2; CDR3: CASRKKPGGLGYYTF
V: TRBV5-1; D: NA; J: TRBJ2-3; CDR3: CASSLDSSASTDTQYF
V: TRBV7-9; D: NA; J: TRBJ1-1; CDR3: CASSTGRDHYTEAFF
V: TRBV19; D: TRBD1; J: TRBJ2-2; CDR3: CASLRTGGSGELFF
V: TRBV11-2; D: TRBD2; J: TRBJ2-1; CDR3: CASSYRTSGRAKNEQFF
V: TRBV2; D: NA; J: TRBJ2-5; CDR3: CASSVIRGLGETQYF
V: TRBV5-6; D: NA; J: TRBJ1-2; CDR3: CASSLYPVANYGYTF
V: TRBV5-1; D: NA; J: TRBJ2-2; CDR3: CASSSGSQRTNTGELFF